These T cell receptor beta chains were read from a single sample in a study of shared clonotypes between healthy human individuals. Generated by immunoSEQ multiplex PCR, the TCRdb table keeps only in-frame clones and is missing some. The sample lists around 700,000 clones, about 90% occurring once. The material sequenced was naive CD8+ T cells sorted from blood. These receptors all come from a man aged 30 to 45 in good health. Both conserved end residues are trimmed from each CDR3. The D gene is left open where the match is weak.

TRBV7-9 NA 10 ASSFTNYEQY
TRBV10-2 TRBD2 17 ASSGLAGGAQLAKNIQY
TRBV27 NA 11 ASSRAGHETQY
TRBV27 NA 12 ASSFPSPYNEQF
TRBV28 TRBD1 12 ASSTTGGQETQY
TRBV2 TRBD1 12 ASRGQGGFYEQF
TRBV10-3 NA 13 AISESGTGAYEQY
TRBV2 TRBD2 10 ASPSGYNEQF
TRBV11-2 NA 11 ASSPPGTGELF
TRBV27 NA 11 ASSPLTPGELF
TRBV19 NA 11 ASNQGGNQPQH
TRBV27 TRBD1 13 ASSLGPGGLGTQY
TRBV28 TRBD2 14 ASSLGGLAGRDEQF
TRBV10-3 TRBD1 17 AISESKDRDPKNTGELF
TRBV5-1 NA 10 ASSDRSYEQY
TRBV28 NA 12 ASSFGESNQPQH
TRBV10-3 NA 11 ATERTNTDTQY
TRBV27 TRBD1 11 ASTKDRDDGYT
TRBV28 TRBD1 13 ASSLGTGLIYEQY
TRBV21-1 NA 17 ASSKWSPGRNARYDTQY
TRBV27 NA 12 ASSTRESSYEQY
TRBV9 NA 12 ASSQGGDTGELF
TRBV7-6 TRBD2 15 ASSLEASGTSTDTQY
TRBV5-6 NA 13 ASSLEEGVADTQY
TRBV7-8 NA 16 ASSFETGFAMGGEKLF
TRBV6-1 NA 12 AGSRFGENQPQH
TRBV4-1 NA 15 ASSQVLQGNRHNEQF
TRBV11-2 NA 15 ASSREPGRSSYNEQF
TRBV29-1 NA 12 SVGRASRNEKLF
TRBV27 TRBD1 14 ASSLFRDRSYNEQF